The 5 T cell receptor beta chains presented below share a single source sample, sequenced in a study of shared clonotypes between healthy human individuals. The assay was immunoSEQ multiplex PCR, and TCRdb's table has in-frame clones only and misses some. The sample includes about 1 million clones, approximately 72% of them seen just once. Sequences were obtained from memory CD4+ T cells sorted from blood. Subset given: CD45RA-negative fraction. These TCRs come from a young man in good health.

The rearrangement joins TRBV21-1 to TRBJ2-3; no DNA check was done on the table's D call, TRBD2. TRBV21-1 is flagged as a pseudogene. The CDR3 is 16 residues long. CDR3: CASSGRGAGRGDTQYF. In DNA, the CDR3 is TGTGCCAGCAGCGGGCGGGGAGCGGGACGGGGAGATACGCAGTATTTT.

V gene TRBV7-2 combines with J gene TRBJ1-2; 7 positions agree with TRBD1. With V trimmed by 5 bases and J by 3 bases, 9 bases remained unmatched. The CDR3 consists of 15 residues. Germline CDR1 SGHTA, CDR2 FQGNSA. Here the CDR3 reads CASSPRGRGDYGYTF. CDR3 DNA: TGTGCCAGCAGCCCGCGGGGCAGGGGGGACTATGGCTACACCTTC. The whole variable domain, remainder taken from reference TRBV7-2 and TRBJ1-2, is GAGVSQSPSNKVTEKGKDVELRCDPISGHTALYWYRQSLGQGLEFLIYFQGNSAPDKSGLPSDRFSAERTGGSVSTLTIQRTQQEDSAVYLCASSPRGRGDYGYTFGSGTRLTVV.

This chain uses TRBV6-1 with TRBJ2-5; D remains ambiguous. The CDR3 is made up of 13 amino acids. Trimming removed 6 bases from V and 2 bases from J, with 10 bases in between. Germline V gene data show CDR1 as MNHNS and CDR2 as SASEGT. The CDR3 DNA follows: TGTGCCAGCAGGGACCTTTTACAAGAGACCCAGTACTTC. This encodes CASRDLLQETQYF.

This clone was counted many times. The chain is built from TRBV6-1 and TRBJ2-1, with a tentative D call TRBD1 (5 bases). The CDR3 sequence is 13 residues long. V was pared by 7 bases and J by 2 bases, with 9 bases between. Germline CDR1 is MNHNS and CDR2 is SASEGT. CDR3 amino acids: CASTRGTYNEQFF. Written as DNA, the CDR3 is TGTGCCAGCACAAGGGGTACCTACAATGAGCAGTTCTTC.

CDR3 sequence reads: CASRHTGLVYEQYF. The CDR3 DNA reads TGTGCCAGCAGGCACACAGGGCTAGTCTACGAGCAGTACTTC. The chain employs TRBV6-5 and TRBJ2-7; D possibly corresponds to TRBD1 (6 bases). Germline V gene data show CDR1 as MNHEY and CDR2 as SVGAGI. With 6 bases removed from V and 3 bases from J, the gap between germline ends came to 15 bases. The CDR3 spans 14 residues.